This T cell receptor (beta chain) derives from a study of identical twins. Study-wide findings and caveats: The study reached conclusions through statistical analysis that was cross-sectional, not following the same donors.

Remarks on this clonotype: Its matching antigen is unknown.

Template switching introduced a universal primer site, and the cDNA bore unique molecular identifiers. MiXCR, run by TCRdb on the 5' RACE reads, gives a single entry per CDR3 protein. The sample consists of about 890,000 distinct CDR3 sequences, 9% to 15% of them appearing once. This sample was shared with a second study, whose subject was yellow fever vaccine responses in identical twins.

The source material was PBMCs. The clonotype comes from a young woman in good health.

The chain's CDR3 is CASSETPGTTAEKFF. Written as DNA, the CDR3 is TGTGCCAGCAGCGAAACCCCCGGGACTACGGCCGAAAAGTTCTTC. The V gene is TRBV7-9, the J gene TRBJ2-1; 7 bases map to TRBD2. Losses at the gene ends were 5 bases for V and 14 bases for J; bases not matched to a gene: 18. CDR3 length: 15 amino acids. Germline V gene sequence: CDR1 SEHNR, CDR2 FQNEAQ (reference sequence).